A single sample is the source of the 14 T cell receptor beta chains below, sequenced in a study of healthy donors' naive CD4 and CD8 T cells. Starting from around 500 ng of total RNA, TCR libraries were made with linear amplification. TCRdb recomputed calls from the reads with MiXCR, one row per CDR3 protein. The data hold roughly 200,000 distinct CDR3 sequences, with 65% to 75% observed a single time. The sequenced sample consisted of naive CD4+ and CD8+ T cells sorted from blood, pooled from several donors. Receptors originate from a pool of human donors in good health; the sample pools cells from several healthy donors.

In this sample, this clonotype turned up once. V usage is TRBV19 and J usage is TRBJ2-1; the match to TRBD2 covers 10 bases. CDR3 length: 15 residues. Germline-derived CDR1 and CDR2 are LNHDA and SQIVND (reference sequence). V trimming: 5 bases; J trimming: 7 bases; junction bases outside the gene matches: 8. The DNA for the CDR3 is TGTGCCAGTAGTTTTCTAGCGGGAGTATTTAATGAGCAGTTCTTC. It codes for CASSFLAGVFNEQFF. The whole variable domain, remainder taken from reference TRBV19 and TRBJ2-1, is DGGITQSPKYLFRKEGQNVTLSCEQNLNHDAMYWYRQDPGQGLRLIYYSQIVNDFQKGDIAEGYSVSREKKESFPLTVTSAQKNPTAFYLCASSFLAGVFNEQFFGPGTRLTVL.

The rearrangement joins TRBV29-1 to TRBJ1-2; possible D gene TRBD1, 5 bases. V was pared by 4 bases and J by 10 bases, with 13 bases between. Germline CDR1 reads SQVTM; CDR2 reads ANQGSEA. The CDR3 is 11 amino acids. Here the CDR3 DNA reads TGCAGCGTTGTTGCGGGACGACACTACACCTTC. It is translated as CSVVAGRHYTF.

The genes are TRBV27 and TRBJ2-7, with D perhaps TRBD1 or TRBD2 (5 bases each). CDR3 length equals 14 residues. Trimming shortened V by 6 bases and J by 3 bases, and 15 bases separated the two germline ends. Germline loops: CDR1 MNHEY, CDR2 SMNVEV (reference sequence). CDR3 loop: CASSLRGRGYEQYF. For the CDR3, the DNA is TGTGCCAGCAGCTTGAGGGGTCGGGGCTACGAGCAGTACTTC.

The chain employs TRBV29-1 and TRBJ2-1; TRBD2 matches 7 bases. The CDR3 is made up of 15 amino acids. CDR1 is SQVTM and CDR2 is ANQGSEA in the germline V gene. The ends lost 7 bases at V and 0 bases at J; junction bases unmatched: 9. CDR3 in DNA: TGCAGCGCCAACAGCGGGGCGGTCTCCTACAATGAGCAGTTCTTC. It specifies CSANSGAVSYNEQFF.

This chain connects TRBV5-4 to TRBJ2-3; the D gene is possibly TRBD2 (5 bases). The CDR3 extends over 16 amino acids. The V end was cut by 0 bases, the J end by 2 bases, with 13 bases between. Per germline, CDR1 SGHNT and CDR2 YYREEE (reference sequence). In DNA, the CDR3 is TGTGCCAGCAGCTTGGAGCCAGCGGACTTCACAGATACGCAGTATTTT. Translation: CASSLEPADFTDTQYF.

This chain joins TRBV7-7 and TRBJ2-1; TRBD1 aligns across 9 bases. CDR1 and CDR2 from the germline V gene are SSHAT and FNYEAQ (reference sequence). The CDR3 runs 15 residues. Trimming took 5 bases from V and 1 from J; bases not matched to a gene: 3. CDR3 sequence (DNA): TGTGCCAGCAGCCAGGACAGGGGATCCTACAATGAGCAGTTCTTC. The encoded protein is CASSQDRGSYNEQFF.

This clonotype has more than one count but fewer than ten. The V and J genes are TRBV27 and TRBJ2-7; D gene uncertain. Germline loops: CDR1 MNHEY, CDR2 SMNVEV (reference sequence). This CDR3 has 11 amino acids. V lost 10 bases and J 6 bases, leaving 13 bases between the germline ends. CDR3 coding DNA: TGTGCCACCCGGACGGTTAGCGAGCAGTACTTC. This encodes CATRTVSEQYF.

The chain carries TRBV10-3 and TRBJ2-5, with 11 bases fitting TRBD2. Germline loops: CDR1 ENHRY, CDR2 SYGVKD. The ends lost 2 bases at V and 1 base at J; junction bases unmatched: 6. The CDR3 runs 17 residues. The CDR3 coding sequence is TGTGCCATCAGTGAGCCCCGACTAGCGGGGATCCAAGAGACCCAGTACTTC. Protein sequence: CAISEPRLAGIQETQYF.

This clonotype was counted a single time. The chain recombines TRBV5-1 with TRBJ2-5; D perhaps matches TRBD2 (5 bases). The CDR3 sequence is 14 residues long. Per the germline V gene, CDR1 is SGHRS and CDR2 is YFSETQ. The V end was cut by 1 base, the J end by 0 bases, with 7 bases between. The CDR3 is CASSLLADQETQYF. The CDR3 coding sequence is TGCGCCAGCAGCTTGCTAGCCGACCAAGAGACCCAGTACTTC.

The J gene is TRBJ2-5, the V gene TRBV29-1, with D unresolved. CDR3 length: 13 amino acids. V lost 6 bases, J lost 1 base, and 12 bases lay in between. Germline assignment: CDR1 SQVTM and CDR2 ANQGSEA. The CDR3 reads CSVSRQAQETQYF. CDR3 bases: TGCAGCGTCTCAAGACAAGCCCAAGAGACCCAGTACTTC. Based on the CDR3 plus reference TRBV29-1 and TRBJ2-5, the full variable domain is SAVISQKPSRDICQRGTSLTIQCQVDSQVTMMFWYRQQPGQSLTLIATANQGSEATYESGFVIDKFPISRPNLTFSTLTVSNMSPEDSSIYLCSVSRQAQETQYFGPGTRLLVL.

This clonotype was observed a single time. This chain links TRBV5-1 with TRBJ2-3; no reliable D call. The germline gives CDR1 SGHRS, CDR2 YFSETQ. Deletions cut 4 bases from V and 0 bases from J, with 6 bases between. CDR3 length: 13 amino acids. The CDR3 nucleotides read TGCGCCAGCAGCGCAGGAAGCACAGATACGCAGTATTTT. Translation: CASSAGSTDTQYF. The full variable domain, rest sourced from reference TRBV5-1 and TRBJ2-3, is KAGVTQTPRYLIKTRGQQVTLSCSPISGHRSVSWYQQTPGQGLQFLFEYFSETQRNKGNFPGRFSGRQFSNSRSEMNVSTLELGDSALYLCASSAGSTDTQYFGPGTRLTVL.

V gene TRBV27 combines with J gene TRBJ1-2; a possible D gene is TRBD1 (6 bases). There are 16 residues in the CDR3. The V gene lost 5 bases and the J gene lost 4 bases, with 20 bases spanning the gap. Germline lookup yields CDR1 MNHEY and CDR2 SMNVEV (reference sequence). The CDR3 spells CASSSRWDTNTYGYTF. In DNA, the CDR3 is TGTGCCAGCAGTAGCCGATGGGACACCAACACCTATGGCTACACCTTC.

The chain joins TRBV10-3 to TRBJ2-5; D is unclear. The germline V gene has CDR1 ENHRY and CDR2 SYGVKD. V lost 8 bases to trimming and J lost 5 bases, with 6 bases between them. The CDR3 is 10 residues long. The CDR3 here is CAIGKETQYF. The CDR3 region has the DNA TGTGCCATCGGGAAGGAGACCCAGTACTTC.

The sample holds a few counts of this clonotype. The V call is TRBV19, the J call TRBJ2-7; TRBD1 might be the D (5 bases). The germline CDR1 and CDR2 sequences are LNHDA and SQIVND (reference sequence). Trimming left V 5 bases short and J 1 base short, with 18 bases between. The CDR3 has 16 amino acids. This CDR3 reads CASSPAARARSYEQYF. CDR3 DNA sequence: TGTGCCAGTAGTCCCGCCGCCAGGGCTCGATCCTACGAGCAGTACTTC.